The rows below give T cell receptor beta chains drawn from one sample of a study of PD-1 blockade in classical Hodgkin lymphoma. Libraries were prepared by immunoSEQ multiplex PCR; TCRdb keeps only in-frame clonotypes and omits some of them. The sample has about 27,000 clones, more than 80% seen once. The sequencing used CD4+ T cells from blood, collected before the fourth cycle of nivolumab. The receptors originated from a human donor with classical Hodgkin lymphoma. Each CDR3 is given with its conserved first and last residue. D genes are given only for firm matches. Clone sizes are given selectively: once, few, many, or a class where the clone is expanded.

few	TRBV7-9	TRBD1	TRBJ2-7	TGTGCCAGCGCCCACGGGGGACAGGGGGACGAGCAGTACTTC	CASAHGGQGDEQYF
.	TRBV12-5	.	TRBJ1-1	TGTGCTAGTGGTTTGGTTGGAGGGTCCTCTAACACTGAAGCTTTCTTT	CASGLVGGSSNTEAFF
.	TRBV27	.	TRBJ2-5	TGTGCCAGCAGTTTAATGTCCACTCAAGAGACCCAGTACTTC	CASSLMSTQETQYF
.	TRBV29-1	TRBD2	TRBJ2-3	TGCAGCGTCGCCGGGACTAGCGGCACAGATACGCAGTATTTT	CSVAGTSGTDTQYF
.	TRBV10-3	.	TRBJ2-3	TGTGCCATTAGGACAGCGAGCACAGATACGCAGTATTTT	CAIRTASTDTQYF
.	TRBV28	TRBD1	TRBJ2-1	TGTGCCAGCAGCTTAACAGGGGCGAATGAGCAGTTCTTC	CASSLTGANEQFF
.	TRBV19	TRBD1	TRBJ1-5	TGTGCCAGTAGTTCAAAAGGACAGGGGATTACTCGGCCCCAGCATTTT	CASSSKGQGITRPQHF
.	TRBV2	.	TRBJ2-2	TGTGCCAGCAGCACAGGGTACACCGGGGAGCTGTTTTTT	CASSTGYTGELFF
.	TRBV19	.	TRBJ2-5	TGTGCCAGTAGTATAGAGGTAGGGCGGTTCCGGGAGACCCAGTACTTC	CASSIEVGRFRETQYF
.	TRBV28	TRBD2	TRBJ2-7	TGTGCCAGCAGTAATAATAGGGGACTAACTTTCTACGAGCAGTACTTC	CASSNNRGLTFYEQYF
.	TRBV5-4	.	TRBJ2-7	TGTGCCAGCAGCTTGGGGGACAAATACGAGCAGTACTTC	CASSLGDKYEQYF
few	TRBV28	.	TRBJ1-5	TGTGCCAGCAGAACCCAGGGGACTAATCAGCCCCAGCATTTT	CASRTQGTNQPQHF
.	TRBV18	.	TRBJ2-5	TGTGCCAGCTCACCACAAGCCGAGCGGACCCAGTACTTC	CASSPQAERTQYF
.	TRBV5-1	.	TRBJ2-5	TGCGCCAGCAGCTCCGGGACTCGCACCGAAGAGACCCAGTACTTC	CASSSGTRTEETQYF
.	TRBV5-1	.	TRBJ2-6	TGCGCCAGCAGCTTGGCCTTAAGCTCTGGGGCCAACGTCCTGACTTTC	CASSLALSSGANVLTF
.	TRBV5-5	TRBD1	TRBJ2-7	TGTGCCAGCAGCGACGACAGGGGAAGCACCTACGAGCAGTACTTC	CASSDDRGSTYEQYF
.	TRBV19	.	TRBJ2-5	TGTGCCAGTAAGGAGGGCATGGGGCCACAAGAGACCCAGTACTTC	CASKEGMGPQETQYF
.	TRBV30	.	TRBJ2-6	TGTGCCTGGAGTCAGCACGGGGTTGGGGCCAACGTCCTGACTTTC	CAWSQHGVGANVLTF
.	TRBV30	.	TRBJ1-5	TGTGCCTGGAGTGGTCACAGTAATAGCAATCAGCCCCAGCATTTT	CAWSGHSNSNQPQHF
.	TRBV19	.	TRBJ1-5	TGTGCCAGTAGTATGAAGGTGGGAAATCAGCCCCAGCATTTT	CASSMKVGNQPQHF
.	TRBV5-1	TRBD2	TRBJ2-1	TGCGCCAGCAGCTTGGGGACTAGCGCATATGAGCAGTTCTTC	CASSLGTSAYEQFF
.	TRBV7-2	TRBD1	TRBJ2-3	TGTGCCAGCAGCCAGGGGGTCACAGATACGCAGTATTTT	CASSQGVTDTQYF
.	TRBV5-5	TRBD1	TRBJ2-7	TGTGCCAGCAGCTTGGCCACAGGGGGCTACGAGCAGTACTTC	CASSLATGGYEQYF
.	TRBV5-1	.	TRBJ2-5	TGCGCCAGCAGCTACCCCCCCTCTCCTGCCTTGAGGGAGACCCAGTACTTC	CASSYPPSPALRETQYF
.	TRBV7-8	.	TRBJ2-2	TGTGCCAGCAGCTTCCGGGGCACCGGGGAGCTGTTTTTT	CASSFRGTGELFF
.	TRBV6-5	.	TRBJ1-2	TGTGCCACCCTGGGGAGCGGGTCTAACTATGGCTACACCTTC	CATLGSGSNYGYTF
.	TRBV7-9	.	TRBJ2-3	TGTGCCAGCAGCTCCTCAGGGGTCAACACAGATACGCAGTATTTT	CASSSSGVNTDTQYF
once	TRBV4-1	.	TRBJ1-2	TGCGCCAGCAGCCGACAAGGGGCTCCGCAGGGTTTAGACTATGGCTACACCTTC	CASSRQGAPQGLDYGYTF
.	TRBV11-2	.	TRBJ2-2	TGTGCCAGCACCTCAGTAGGGGAGCTGTTTTTT	CASTSVGELFF
few	TRBV6-5	TRBD1	TRBJ1-1	TGTGCCAGCAGTTACTCGACAGGGACCAATGAAGCTTTCTTT	CASSYSTGTNEAFF
.	TRBV11-2	TRBD1	TRBJ1-1	TGTGCCAGCAGCTTAGCCCAGGGGGTGGTCACTGAAGCTTTCTTT	CASSLAQGVVTEAFF
few	TRBV18	TRBD1	TRBJ1-4	TGTGCCAGCTCACCCGACAGGGGAAGAGAAAAACTGTTTTTT	CASSPDRGREKLFF
.	TRBV6-5	.	TRBJ1-1	TGTGCCAGCAGTTCACGGTGGGGCACTGAAGCTTTCTTT	CASSSRWGTEAFF